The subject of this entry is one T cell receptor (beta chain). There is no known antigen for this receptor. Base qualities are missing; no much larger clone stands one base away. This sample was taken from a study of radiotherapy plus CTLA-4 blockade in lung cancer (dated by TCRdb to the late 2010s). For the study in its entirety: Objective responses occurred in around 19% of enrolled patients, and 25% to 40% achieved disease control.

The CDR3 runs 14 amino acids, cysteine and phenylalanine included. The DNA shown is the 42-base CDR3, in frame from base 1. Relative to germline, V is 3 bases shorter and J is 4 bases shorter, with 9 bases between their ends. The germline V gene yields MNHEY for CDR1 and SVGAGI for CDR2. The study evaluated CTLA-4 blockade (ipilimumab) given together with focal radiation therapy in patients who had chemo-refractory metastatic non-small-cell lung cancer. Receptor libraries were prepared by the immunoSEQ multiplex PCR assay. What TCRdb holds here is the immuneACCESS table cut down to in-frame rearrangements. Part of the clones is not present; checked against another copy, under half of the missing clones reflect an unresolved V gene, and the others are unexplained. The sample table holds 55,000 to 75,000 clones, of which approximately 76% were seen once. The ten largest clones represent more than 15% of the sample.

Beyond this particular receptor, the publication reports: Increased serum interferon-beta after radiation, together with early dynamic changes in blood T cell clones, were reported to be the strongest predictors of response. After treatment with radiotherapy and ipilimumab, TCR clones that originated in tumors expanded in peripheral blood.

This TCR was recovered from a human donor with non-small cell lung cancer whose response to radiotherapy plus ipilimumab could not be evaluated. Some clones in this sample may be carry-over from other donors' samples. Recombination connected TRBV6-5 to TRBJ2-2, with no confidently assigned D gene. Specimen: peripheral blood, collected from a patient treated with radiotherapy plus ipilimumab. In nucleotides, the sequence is TGTGCCAGCAGTTATTTCCTAAGCACCGGGGAGCTGTTTTTT. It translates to CASSYFLSTGELFF.